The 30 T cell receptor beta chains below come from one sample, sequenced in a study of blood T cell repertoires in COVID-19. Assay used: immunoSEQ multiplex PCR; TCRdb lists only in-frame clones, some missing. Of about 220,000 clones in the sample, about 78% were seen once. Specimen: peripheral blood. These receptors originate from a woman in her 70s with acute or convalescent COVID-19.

Here the CDR3 reads CATGQGTGELFF. The CDR3 DNA reads as TGTGCCACCGGACAGGGCACCGGGGAGCTGTTTTTT. The chain employs TRBV24-1 and TRBJ2-2, with 8 bases aligning to TRBD1. Trimming cost V 9 bases and J 4 bases; bases outside gene matches: 0. CDR1 and CDR2 from the germline V gene are KGHDR and SFDVKD. CDR3 length: 12 amino acids.

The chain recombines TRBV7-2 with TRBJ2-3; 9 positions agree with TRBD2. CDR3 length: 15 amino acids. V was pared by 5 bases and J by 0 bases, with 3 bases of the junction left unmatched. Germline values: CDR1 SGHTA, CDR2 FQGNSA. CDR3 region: CASSGTSPSTDTQYF. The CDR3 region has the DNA TGTGCCAGCAGCGGGACTAGCCCTAGCACAGATACGCAGTATTTT.

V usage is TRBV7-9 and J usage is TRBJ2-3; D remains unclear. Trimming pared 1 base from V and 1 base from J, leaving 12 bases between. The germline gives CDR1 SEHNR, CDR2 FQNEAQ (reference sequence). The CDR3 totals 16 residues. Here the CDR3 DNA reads TGTGCCAGCAGCTTAGGCTACAGCCTCGGCACAGATACGCAGTATTTT. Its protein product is CASSLGYSLGTDTQYF.

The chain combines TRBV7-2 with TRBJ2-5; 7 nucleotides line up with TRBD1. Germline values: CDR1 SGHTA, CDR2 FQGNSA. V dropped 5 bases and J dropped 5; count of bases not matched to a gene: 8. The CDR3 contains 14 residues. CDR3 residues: CASSPRTGEETQYF. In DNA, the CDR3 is TGTGCCAGCAGCCCACGAACAGGGGAGGAGACCCAGTACTTC.

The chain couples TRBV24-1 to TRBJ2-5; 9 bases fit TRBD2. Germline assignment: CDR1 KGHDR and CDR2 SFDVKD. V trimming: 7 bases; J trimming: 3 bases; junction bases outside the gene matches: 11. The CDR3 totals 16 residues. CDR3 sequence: CATSTAGAGGEETQYF. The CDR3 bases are TGTGCCACCAGCACCGCGGGAGCGGGGGGAGAAGAGACCCAGTACTTC.

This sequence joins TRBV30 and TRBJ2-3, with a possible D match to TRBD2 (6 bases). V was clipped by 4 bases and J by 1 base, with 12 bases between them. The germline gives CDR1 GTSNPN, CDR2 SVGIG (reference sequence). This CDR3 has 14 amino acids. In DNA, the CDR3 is TGTGCCTGGATCAGGGACTTCGGCACAGATACGCAGTATTTT. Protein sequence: CAWIRDFGTDTQYF.

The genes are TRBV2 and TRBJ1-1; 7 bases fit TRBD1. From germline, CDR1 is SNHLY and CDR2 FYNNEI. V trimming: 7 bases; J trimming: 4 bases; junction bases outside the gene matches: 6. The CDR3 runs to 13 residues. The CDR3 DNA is TGTGCCAGCACCCCGGGACAGATCACTGAAGCTTTCTTT. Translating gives CASTPGQITEAFF.

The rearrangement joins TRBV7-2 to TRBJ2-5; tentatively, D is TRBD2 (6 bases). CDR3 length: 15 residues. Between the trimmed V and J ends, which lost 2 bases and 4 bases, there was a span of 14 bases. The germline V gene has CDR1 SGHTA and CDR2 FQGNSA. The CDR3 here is CASSLPVGGGETQYF. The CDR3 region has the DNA TGTGCCAGCAGCTTACCAGTTGGGGGAGGAGAGACCCAGTACTTC.

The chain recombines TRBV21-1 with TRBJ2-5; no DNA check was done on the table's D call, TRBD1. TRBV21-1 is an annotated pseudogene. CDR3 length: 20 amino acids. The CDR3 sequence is CASSKVGLFAEGQPQETQYF. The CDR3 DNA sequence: TGTGCCAGCAGCAAAGTTGGTCTTTTCGCCGAGGGACAGCCTCAAGAGACCCAGTACTTC.

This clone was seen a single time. CDR3 DNA: TGTGCCAGCAGCTTAGCGGGACAGTCTGGGGCCAACGTCCTGACTTTC. It translates to CASSLAGQSGANVLTF. The chain has TRBV11-3 and TRBJ2-6, with TRBD1 matching over 7 bases. Germline V lookup: CDR1 SGHNT, CDR2 YENEEA. The CDR3 length is 16 residues. The J segment lost 1 base and the V segment lost 1 base, leaving 1 base of the junction unmatched.

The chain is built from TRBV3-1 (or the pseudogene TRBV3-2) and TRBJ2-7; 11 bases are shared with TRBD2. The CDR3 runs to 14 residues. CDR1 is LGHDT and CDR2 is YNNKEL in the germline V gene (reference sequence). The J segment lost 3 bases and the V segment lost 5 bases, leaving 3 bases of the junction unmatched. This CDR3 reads CASSYGTSGYEQYF. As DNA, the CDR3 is TGTGCCAGCAGCTACGGGACTAGCGGCTACGAGCAGTACTTC.

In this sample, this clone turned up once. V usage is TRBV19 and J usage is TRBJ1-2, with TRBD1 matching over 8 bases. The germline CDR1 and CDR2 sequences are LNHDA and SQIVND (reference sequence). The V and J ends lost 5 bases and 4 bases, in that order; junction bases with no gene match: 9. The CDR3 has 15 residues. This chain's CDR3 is CASSDGTGPAYGYTF. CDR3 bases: TGTGCCAGTAGTGACGGGACAGGTCCTGCCTATGGCTACACCTTC.

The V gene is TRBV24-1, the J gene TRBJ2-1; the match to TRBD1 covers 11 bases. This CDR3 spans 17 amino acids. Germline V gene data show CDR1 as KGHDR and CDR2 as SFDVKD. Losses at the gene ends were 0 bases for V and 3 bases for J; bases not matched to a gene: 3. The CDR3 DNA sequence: TGTGCCACCAGTGATTTGACCGGGACAGGGGGCTACAATGAGCAGTTCTTC. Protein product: CATSDLTGTGGYNEQFF.

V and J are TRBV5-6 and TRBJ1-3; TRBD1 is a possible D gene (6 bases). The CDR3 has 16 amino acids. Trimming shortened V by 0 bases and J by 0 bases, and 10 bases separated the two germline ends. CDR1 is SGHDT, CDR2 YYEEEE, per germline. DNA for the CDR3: TGTGCCAGCAGCTTGGGGGGGCCCCGCTCTGGAAACACCATATATTTT. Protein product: CASSLGGPRSGNTIYF.

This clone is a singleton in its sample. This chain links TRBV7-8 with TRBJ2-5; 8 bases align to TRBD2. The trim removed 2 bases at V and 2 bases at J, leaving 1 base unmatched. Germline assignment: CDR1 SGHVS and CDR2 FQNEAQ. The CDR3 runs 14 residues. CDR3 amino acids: CASSLTSGQETQYF. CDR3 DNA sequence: TGTGCCAGCAGCTTAACTAGCGGTCAAGAGACCCAGTACTTC.

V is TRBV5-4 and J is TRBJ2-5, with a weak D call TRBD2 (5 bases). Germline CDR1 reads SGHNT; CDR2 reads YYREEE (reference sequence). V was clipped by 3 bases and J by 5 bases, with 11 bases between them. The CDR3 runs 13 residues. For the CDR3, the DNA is TGTGCCAGCAGCTCCCCGGGCGGGGAGACCCAGTACTTC. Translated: CASSSPGGETQYF.

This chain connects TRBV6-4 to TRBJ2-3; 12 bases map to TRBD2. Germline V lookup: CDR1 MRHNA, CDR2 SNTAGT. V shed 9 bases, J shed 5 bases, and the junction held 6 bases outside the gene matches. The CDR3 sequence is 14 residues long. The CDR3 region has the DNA TGTGCCAGTACCCAACTAGCGGGGGGAGATACGCAGTATTTT. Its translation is CASTQLAGGDTQYF.

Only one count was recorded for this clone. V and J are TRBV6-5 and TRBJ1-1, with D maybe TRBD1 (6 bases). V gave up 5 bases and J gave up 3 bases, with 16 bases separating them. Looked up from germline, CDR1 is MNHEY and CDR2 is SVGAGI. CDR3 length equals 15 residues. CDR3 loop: CASSPKRRGDTEAFF. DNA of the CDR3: TGTGCCAGCAGTCCGAAGCGCAGGGGAGACACTGAAGCTTTCTTT.

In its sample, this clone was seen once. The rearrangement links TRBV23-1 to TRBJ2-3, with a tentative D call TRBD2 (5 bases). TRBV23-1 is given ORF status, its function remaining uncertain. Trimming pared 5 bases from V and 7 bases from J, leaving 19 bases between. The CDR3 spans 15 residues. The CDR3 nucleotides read TGCGCCAGCAGTTTCGGTGGGAGAGGTTCCAATACGCAGTATTTT. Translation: CASSFGGRGSNTQYF.

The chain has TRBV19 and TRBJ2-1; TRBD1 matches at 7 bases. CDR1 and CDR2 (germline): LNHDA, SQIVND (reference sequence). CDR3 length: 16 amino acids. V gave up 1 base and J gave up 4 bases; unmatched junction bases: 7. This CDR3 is CASSIGRTGSYNEQFF. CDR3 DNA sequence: TGTGCCAGTAGTATAGGGCGGACAGGCTCTTACAATGAGCAGTTCTTC.

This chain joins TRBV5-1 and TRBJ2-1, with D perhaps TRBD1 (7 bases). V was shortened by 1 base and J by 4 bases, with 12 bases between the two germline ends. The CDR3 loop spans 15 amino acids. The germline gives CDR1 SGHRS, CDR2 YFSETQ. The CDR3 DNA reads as TGCGCCAGCAGCTTGCGGGCAGGGGGGTACAATGAGCAGTTCTTC. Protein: CASSLRAGGYNEQFF.

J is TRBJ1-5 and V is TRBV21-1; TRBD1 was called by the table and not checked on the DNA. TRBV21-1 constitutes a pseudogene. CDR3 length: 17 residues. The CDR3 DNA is TGTGCCAGCAGAAAATGCAAAGGGACAGATTTAAATCAGCCCCAGCATTTT. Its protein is CASRKCKGTDLNQPQHF.

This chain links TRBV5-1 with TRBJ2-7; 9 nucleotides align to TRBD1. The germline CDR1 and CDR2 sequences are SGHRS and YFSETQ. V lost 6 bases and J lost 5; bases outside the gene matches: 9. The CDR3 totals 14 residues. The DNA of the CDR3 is TGCGCCAGCACACTTGGGACAGGGTTAAACGAGCAGTACTTC. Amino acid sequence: CASTLGTGLNEQYF.

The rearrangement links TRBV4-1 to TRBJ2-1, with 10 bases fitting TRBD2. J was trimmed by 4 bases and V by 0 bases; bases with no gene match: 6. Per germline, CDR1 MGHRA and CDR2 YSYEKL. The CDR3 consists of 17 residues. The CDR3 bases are TGCGCCAGCAGCCAAGATCGGGGTAGCGGGGGGTACAATGAGCAGTTCTTC. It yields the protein CASSQDRGSGGYNEQFF.

CDR3: CASGTVIYNEQFF. CDR3 bases: TGTGCCAGCGGGACAGTGATCTACAATGAGCAGTTCTTC. The gene calls are TRBV6-5 and TRBJ2-1; TRBD1 matches at 7 bases. With 8 bases clipped from V and 3 bases from J, the junction kept 4 bases outside the gene matches. This CDR3 region has 13 residues. Germline V CDR1 and CDR2: MNHEY, SVGAGI.

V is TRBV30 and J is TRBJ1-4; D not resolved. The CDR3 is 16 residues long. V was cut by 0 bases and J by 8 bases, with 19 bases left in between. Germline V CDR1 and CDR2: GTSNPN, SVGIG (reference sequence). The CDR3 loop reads CAWSVRPGIAAEKLFF. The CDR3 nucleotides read TGTGCCTGGAGTGTACGGCCAGGAATTGCCGCCGAAAAACTGTTTTTT. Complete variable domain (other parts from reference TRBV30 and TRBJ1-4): SQTIHQWPATLVQPVGSPLSLECTVEGTSNPNLYWYRQAAGRGLQLLFYSVGIGQISSEVPQNLSASRPQDRQFILSSKKLLLSDSGFYLCAWSVRPGIAAEKLFFGSGTQLSVL.

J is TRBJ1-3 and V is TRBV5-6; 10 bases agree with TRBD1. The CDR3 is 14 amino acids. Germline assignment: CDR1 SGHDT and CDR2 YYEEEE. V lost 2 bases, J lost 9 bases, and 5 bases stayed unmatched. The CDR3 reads CASSFGTGARTIYF. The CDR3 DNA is TGTGCCAGCAGCTTCGGGACAGGGGCTCGCACCATATATTTT.

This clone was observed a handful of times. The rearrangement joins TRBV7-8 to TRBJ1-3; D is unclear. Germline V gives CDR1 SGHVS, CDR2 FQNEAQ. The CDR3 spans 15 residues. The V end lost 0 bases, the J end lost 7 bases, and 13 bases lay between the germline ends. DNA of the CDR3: TGTGCCAGCAGCTTAGCGTCGCTTTCGAGGAACACCATATATTTT. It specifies CASSLASLSRNTIYF.

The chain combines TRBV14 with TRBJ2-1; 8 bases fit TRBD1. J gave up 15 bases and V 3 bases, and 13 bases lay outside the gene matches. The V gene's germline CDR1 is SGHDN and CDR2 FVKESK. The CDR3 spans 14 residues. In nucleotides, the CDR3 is TGTGCCAGCAGCCACCCCGGGACAGGCCATCCACCGTTCTTC. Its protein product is CASSHPGTGHPPFF.

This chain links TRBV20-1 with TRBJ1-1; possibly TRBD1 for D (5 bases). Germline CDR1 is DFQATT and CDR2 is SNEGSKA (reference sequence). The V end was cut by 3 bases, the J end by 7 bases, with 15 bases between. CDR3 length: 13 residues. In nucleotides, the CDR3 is TGCAGTGCTAGTAGGCCCCCCGGGGGTGAAGCTTTCTTT. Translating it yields CSASRPPGGEAFF.